This T cell receptor (beta chain) was obtained from a study of cytomegalovirus exposure and HLA in healthy donors. The PCR employed 60 Vbeta primers together with 13 Jbeta primers. Only in-frame clones appear in the TCRdb table, and some are missing; sequencing was by immunoSEQ multiplex PCR. The sample carries 200,000 or so clones, about two thirds recorded once. Sequencing was performed on PBMCs. The TCR sequence derives from a man in his forties in good health and CMV-seropositive.

In DNA form, the CDR3 reads TGTGCCAGCAGCTCACTGAGGGGGCCGAACACTGAAGCTTTCTTT. It yields the protein CASSSLRGPNTEAFF. The V call is TRBV7-8, the J call TRBJ1-1; TRBD1 matches at 7 bases. The CDR3 length is 15 residues. V dropped 4 bases and J dropped 1; count of bases not matched to a gene: 6. In germline, CDR1 is SGHVS, CDR2 FQNEAQ.